These 20 T cell receptor beta chains came from one sample sequenced in a study of T cells in Graves' hyperthyroidism and ophthalmopathy. From RNA transcripts, TCR beta CDR3 regions were amplified. Researchers ran a first-round RT-PCR on the TCR CDR3 using the HTBI primer set. TCRdb analysed the multiplex PCR reads with MiXCR anew, one entry per CDR3 protein. The data hold hundreds of thousands of distinct CDR3 sequences, with more than 15% observed a single time. Material: blood. The receptors were gathered from a woman between 18 and 30 years old with Graves' hyperthyroidism.

This rearrangement joins TRBV7-8 to TRBJ1-2; D possibly corresponds to TRBD1 (5 bases). V was cut by 4 bases and J by 0 bases, with 15 bases left in between. CDR1 and CDR2 (germline): SGHVS, FQNEAQ. The CDR3 contains 16 residues. In nucleotides, the CDR3 is TGTGCCAGCAGCTCGCCTCCGGGACGTCCTAACTATGGCTACACCTTC. This codes for CASSSPPGRPNYGYTF.

This clonotype was observed once. The chain carries TRBV7-2 and TRBJ1-5; 7 bases align to TRBD1. The germline V gene encodes CDR1 SGHTA and CDR2 FQGNSA. The CDR3 is 16 residues long. V lost 4 bases and J lost 3; bases outside the gene matches: 9. CDR3 coding DNA: TGTGCCAGCAGCTCAGCCGGGACAGAACTCAATCAGCCCCAGCATTTT. The encoded protein is CASSSAGTELNQPQHF. The full variable domain, in which reference TRBV7-2 and TRBJ1-5 provide the parts outside the CDR3, is GAGVSQSPSNKVTEKGKDVELRCDPISGHTALYWYRQSLGQGLEFLIYFQGNSAPDKSGLPSDRFSAERTGGSVSTLTIQRTQQEDSAVYLCASSSAGTELNQPQHFGDGTRLSIL.

This clonotype was detected many times. CDR3 protein: CASRLSGGTHNEQFF. CDR3 bases: TGTGCCAGCAGACTTAGCGGGGGGACCCACAATGAGCAGTTCTTC. The chain combines TRBV12-3 or TRBV12-4 with TRBJ2-1; 10 bases agree with TRBD2. The CDR3 has 15 amino acids. Trimming cost V 6 bases and J 5 bases; bases outside gene matches: 7.

This clonotype was recorded many times. The rearrangement joins TRBV4-1 to TRBJ2-7; TRBD2 matches at 8 bases. The V gene's germline CDR1 is MGHRA and CDR2 YSYEKL. The CDR3 is made up of 15 amino acids. The V and J ends lost 1 base and 2 bases, in that order; junction bases with no gene match: 4. In DNA form, the CDR3 reads TGCGCCAGCAGCCAAGGAATAGCGGGGACCTACGAGCAGTACTTC. Residues: CASSQGIAGTYEQYF.

This clonotype showed up many times. This chain uses TRBV12-3 or TRBV12-4 with TRBJ2-5; TRBD1 agrees at 7 bases. V lost 5 bases, J lost 6 bases, and 9 bases stayed unmatched. This CDR3 comprises 14 residues. The CDR3 sequence: CASSQRQGTKTQYF. The CDR3 DNA sequence: TGTGCCAGCAGTCAACGACAGGGCACGAAGACCCAGTACTTC.

This clonotype appeared a few times. V gene TRBV2 combines with J gene TRBJ1-2; D is unresolved. The V and J ends lost 2 bases and 10 bases respectively, with 11 bases between them. CDR1 and CDR2 (germline): SNHLY, FYNNEI. The length of the CDR3 is 12 residues. The CDR3 nucleotides read TGTGCCAGCAGTGAACACGGGGATGACTACACCTTC. Translated, it gives CASSEHGDDYTF.

This clonotype was found a few times. The chain is built from TRBV15 and TRBJ1-2; TRBD1 matches 11 bases. V dropped 0 bases and J dropped 7; count of bases not matched to a gene: 4. Germline CDR1 is LNHNV and CDR2 is YYDKDF (reference sequence). This CDR3 has 15 amino acids. The CDR3 region has the DNA TGTGCCACCAGCAGAGACGGGACAGGGGGACGTGGCTACACCTTC. It encodes CATSRDGTGGRGYTF.

Many counts were recorded for this clonotype. The genes are TRBV20-1 and TRBJ2-5; 10 bases align to TRBD1. V dropped 5 bases and J dropped 9; count of bases not matched to a gene: 12. The germline CDR1 and CDR2 sequences are DFQATT and SNEGSKA (reference sequence). The CDR3 length is 14 residues. CDR3 loop: CSARPDRGERAQYF. The CDR3 DNA is TGCAGTGCTCGACCGGACAGGGGGGAACGGGCCCAGTACTTC.

The chain employs TRBV4-3 and TRBJ1-4, with D possibly being TRBD1 (6 bases). Germline loops: CDR1 LGHNA, CDR2 YSLEER. This CDR3 has 18 residues. Trimming left V 3 bases short and J 0 bases short, with 17 bases between. Written as DNA, the CDR3 is TGCGCCAGCAGCCAGCCCCGGGACACGCCAACAACTAATGAAAAACTGTTTTTT. Its translation is CASSQPRDTPTTNEKLFF.

This clonotype showed up many times. The rearrangement uses TRBV11-2 and TRBJ2-7; D unclear. The V end lost 5 bases, the J end lost 0 bases, and 17 bases lay between the germline ends. Germline V gene data show CDR1 as SGHAT and CDR2 as FQNNGV. The CDR3 is made up of 16 amino acids. Here the CDR3 reads CASSLLRRESSYEQYF. In DNA, the CDR3 is TGTGCCAGCAGCCTCCTGCGGCGAGAGAGCTCCTACGAGCAGTACTTC.

As concerns this clonotype: One end of the junction fails to match germline, which may point to a read error. The CDR3: CAISTNSLGPSYGYTF. In nucleotides, the CDR3 is TGTGCCATTAGTACCAACTCCTTGGGACCGTCCTATGGCTACACCTTC. The chain is built from TRBV19 and TRBJ1-2, with a weak D call TRBD1 (5 bases). The V gene's germline CDR1 is LNHDA and CDR2 SQIVND (reference sequence). This CDR3 contains 16 residues.

This sequence joins TRBV5-6 and TRBJ2-7; no reliable D call. V lost 2 bases and J 5 bases, leaving 8 bases between the germline ends. Germline-derived CDR1 and CDR2 are SGHDT and YYEEEE. The CDR3 runs to 12 residues. CDR3 in DNA: TGTGCCAGCAGCTTCAGGAGCCACGAGCAGTACTTC. This codes for CASSFRSHEQYF.

The sample holds many counts of this clonotype. The chain is built from TRBV6-2 or TRBV6-3 and TRBJ2-1, with TRBD2 identical over 7 bases. There are 14 residues in the CDR3. Trimming removed 3 bases from V and 8 bases from J; junction bases left unmatched: 7. Germline V gene lookup returns CDR1 MNHEY and CDR2 SVGEGT. CDR3 sequence: CASSYGGSFYEQFF. The DNA of the CDR3 is TGTGCCAGCAGTTATGGCGGGAGCTTTTATGAGCAGTTCTTC.

This chain connects TRBV2 to TRBJ2-3; 9 bases fit TRBD2. The germline CDR1 and CDR2 sequences are SNHLY and FYNNEI. This CDR3 region has 15 residues. V was clipped by 10 bases and J by 0 bases; unmatched bases: 8. The CDR3 DNA reads TGTGCCACCAGAGCGGGGGGAGGTAGCACAGATACGCAGTATTTT. Translating gives CATRAGGGSTDTQYF.

This clonotype was seen many times. The genes are TRBV11-2 and TRBJ2-3; tentatively, D is TRBD2 (6 bases). V was cut by 5 bases and J by 5 bases, with 17 bases left in between. The CDR3 is 15 amino acids. CDR1 SGHAT and CDR2 FQNNGV come from the germline V gene. This CDR3 reads CASSPSGSELDTQYF. The CDR3 region has the DNA TGTGCCAGCAGCCCGAGCGGGTCGGAACTAGATACGCAGTATTTT.

This clonotype came up a few times. The chain is built from TRBV10-3 and TRBJ2-1; D is unclear. This CDR3 is 12 amino acids long. Trimming cost V 3 bases and J 6 bases, with 6 bases left between them. Germline CDR1 and CDR2: ENHRY and SYGVKD. This CDR3 reads CAISDKFNEQFF. The DNA for the CDR3 is TGTGCCATCAGTGACAAGTTCAATGAGCAGTTCTTC.

This clonotype was observed at least ten times. This chain uses TRBV2 with TRBJ2-5, with 14 bases matching TRBD2. V lost 4 bases and J lost 3; bases outside the gene matches: 1. CDR3 length: 15 residues. Germline lookup yields CDR1 SNHLY and CDR2 FYNNEI. CDR3 sequence (DNA): TGTGCCAGCAGTGGGACTAGCGGGGGGAAAGAGACCCAGTACTTC. This encodes CASSGTSGGKETQYF. Full variable domain (outside the CDR3, taken from reference TRBV2 and TRBJ2-5): EPEVTQTPSHQVTQMGQEVILRCVPISNHLYFYWYRQILGQKVEFLVSFYNNEISEKSEIFDDQFSVERPDGSNFTLKIRSTKLEDSAMYFCASSGTSGGKETQYFGPGTRLLVL.

This clonotype appeared many times. The chain carries TRBV5-1 and TRBJ1-1; tentatively, D is TRBD1 (6 bases). Germline V gene data show CDR1 as SGHRS and CDR2 as YFSETQ. This CDR3 has 16 amino acids. Trimming left V 4 bases short and J 0 bases short, with 16 bases between. CDR3 protein: CASSPGQLTMNTEAFF. The CDR3 DNA reads TGCGCCAGCAGCCCAGGACAGCTTACAATGAACACTGAAGCTTTCTTT.

The rearrangement uses TRBV28 and TRBJ2-1, with unresolved D. This CDR3 has 14 amino acids. V lost 5 bases and J 5 bases, leaving 13 bases between the germline ends. CDR1 is MDHEN, CDR2 SYDVKM, per germline. The CDR3 sequence: CASSQAPRDNEQFF. DNA of the CDR3: TGTGCCAGCAGTCAAGCCCCACGGGACAATGAGCAGTTCTTC.

This clonotype was seen at least ten times. The gene calls are TRBV27 and TRBJ2-3; D may correspond to TRBD1 or TRBD2 (6 bases each). The germline V and J ends were trimmed by 3 bases and 2 bases, with 9 bases remaining between them. Looked up from germline, CDR1 is MNHEY and CDR2 is SMNVEV (reference sequence). This CDR3 has 14 residues. The CDR3 here is CASSFGGPTDTQYF. The CDR3 DNA reads as TGTGCCAGCAGTTTCGGGGGCCCCACAGATACGCAGTATTTT.